These 5 T cell receptor beta chains originate from one sample sequenced in a study of blood T cell repertoires in COVID-19. Method: immunoSEQ multiplex PCR; TCRdb's copy keeps in-frame clones and lacks some. Altogether about 53,000 clones are present, about 80% being singletons, with the ten largest covering around 15%. Specimen: peripheral blood. All receptors derive from a human donor in a cohort sampled during active COVID-19.

This clone has only one observation. The V gene is TRBV29-1, the J gene TRBJ2-2; the D is unclear. The CDR3 extends over 15 amino acids. Trimming cost V 6 bases and J 4 bases, with 18 bases left between them. Per the germline V gene, CDR1 is SQVTM and CDR2 is ANQGSEA. The CDR3 coding sequence is TGCAGCGTGCCGGGTCCCATATTGGGCACCGGGGAGCTGTTTTTT. Its translation is CSVPGPILGTGELFF.

V and J are TRBV7-2 and TRBJ2-7; 7 bases line up with TRBD1. V was clipped by 1 base and J by 4 bases; unmatched bases: 4. Germline lookup yields CDR1 SGHTA and CDR2 FQGNSA. This CDR3 is 14 amino acids long. The DNA for the CDR3 is TGTGCCAGCAGCTTAGGGACAGGAAATTACGAGCAGTACTTC. Translating gives CASSLGTGNYEQYF.

This sequence joins TRBV11-2 and TRBJ2-3; D is uncertain. The V gene's germline CDR1 is SGHAT and CDR2 FQNNGV. V lost 3 bases to trimming and J lost 0 bases, with 13 bases between them. The CDR3 spans 16 residues. The CDR3 protein is CASSFLKASSTDTQYF. Here the CDR3 DNA reads TGTGCCAGCAGCTTCCTCAAAGCGTCTAGCACAGATACGCAGTATTTT.

This clone showed up just once. V gene TRBV4-1 combines with J gene TRBJ1-3; D is uncertain. The CDR3 extends over 16 amino acids. V lost 4 bases to trimming and J lost 2 bases, with 15 bases between them. From germline, CDR1 is MGHRA and CDR2 YSYEKL. CDR3 loop: CASSPSRVRAGNTIYF. CDR3 nucleotides: TGCGCCAGCAGCCCTTCGAGGGTAAGGGCTGGAAACACCATATATTTT.

The chain carries TRBV6-5 and TRBJ1-5; perhaps TRBD1 as D (6 bases). Germline loops: CDR1 MNHEY, CDR2 SVGAGI. This CDR3 has 13 amino acids. The ends were cut back, 1 base at V and 11 bases at J, with 12 bases in the middle. The chain's CDR3 is CASSYLGGAAQHF. Written as DNA, the CDR3 is TGTGCCAGCAGTTACTTGGGGGGGGCGGCCCAGCATTTT.